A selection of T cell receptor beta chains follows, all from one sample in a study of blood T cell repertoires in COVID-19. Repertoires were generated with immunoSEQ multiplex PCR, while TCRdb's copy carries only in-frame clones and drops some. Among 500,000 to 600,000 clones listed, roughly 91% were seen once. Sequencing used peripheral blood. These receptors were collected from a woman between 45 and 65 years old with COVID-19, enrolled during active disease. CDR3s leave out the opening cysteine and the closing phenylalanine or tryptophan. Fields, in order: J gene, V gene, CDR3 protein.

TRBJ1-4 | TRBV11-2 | ASSWRLSEKLF
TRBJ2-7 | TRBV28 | ASSLGQPTSYEQY
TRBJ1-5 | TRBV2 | ASVTGLNQPQH
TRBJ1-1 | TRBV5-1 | ASARLEDTEAF
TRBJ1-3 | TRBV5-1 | ASSLAGYGNTIY
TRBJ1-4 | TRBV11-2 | ASSLGTGKVEKLF
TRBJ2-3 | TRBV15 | ATSRDKLGTQY
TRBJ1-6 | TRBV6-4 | ASRSDRTPNSPLH
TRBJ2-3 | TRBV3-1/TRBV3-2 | ASSQTSGGPDTQY
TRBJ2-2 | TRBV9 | ASSRTSGGAGNTGELF
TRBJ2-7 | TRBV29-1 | SVGQGAYEQY
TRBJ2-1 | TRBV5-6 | ASSLPGGAPYNEQF
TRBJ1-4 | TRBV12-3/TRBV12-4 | ASSSGANEKLF
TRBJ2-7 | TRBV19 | ASSTYSSYEQY
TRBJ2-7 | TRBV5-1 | ASSLALQGGFSEQY
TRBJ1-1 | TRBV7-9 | ASSSTGGYTEAF
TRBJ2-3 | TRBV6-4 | ASSVSGGTDTQY
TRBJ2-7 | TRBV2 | ASRDGGSYEQY
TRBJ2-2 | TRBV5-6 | ASSFAGELF
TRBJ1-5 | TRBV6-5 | ASSPDSGNQPQH
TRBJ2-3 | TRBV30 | AGSPLTGSTDTQY
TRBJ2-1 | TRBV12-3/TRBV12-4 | ASSLEGTGEF
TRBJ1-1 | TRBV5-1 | ASSSLTGTGRTEAF
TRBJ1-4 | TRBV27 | ASSLRGVGQFNEKLF
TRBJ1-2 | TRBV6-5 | ASRGPREVGGYT
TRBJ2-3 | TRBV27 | ASSPRQGSSDTQY
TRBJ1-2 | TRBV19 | ASSSTGELYGYT
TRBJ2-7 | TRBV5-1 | ASSWGHGVASYEQY
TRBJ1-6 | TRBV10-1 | ASSKDTNSPLH
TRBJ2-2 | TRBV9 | ASSVGRWGTGNTGELF
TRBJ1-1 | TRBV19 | ASSASDTEAF
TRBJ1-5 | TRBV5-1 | ASSSGDNQPQH
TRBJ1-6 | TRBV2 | ASRGQYSPLH
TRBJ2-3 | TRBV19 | ASSSTGNTQY
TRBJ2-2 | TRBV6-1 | ASSEKGADTGELF
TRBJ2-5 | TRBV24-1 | ATSDQRDGETQY
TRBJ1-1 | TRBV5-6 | ASSLLRTDEAF
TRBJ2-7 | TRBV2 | ASRGPLFYEQY
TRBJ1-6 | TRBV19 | ASSIGQASGSPLH
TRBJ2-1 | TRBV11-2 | ASSLEGGSSYNEQF
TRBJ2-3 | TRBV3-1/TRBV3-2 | ASSLARGFDTQY
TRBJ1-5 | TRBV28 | ASSFAGNQPQH
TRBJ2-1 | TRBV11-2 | ASSSPRRDRGYNEQF
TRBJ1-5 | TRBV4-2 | ASSQSSTGVSNQPQH
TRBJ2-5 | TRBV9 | ASSAGGGPKETQY
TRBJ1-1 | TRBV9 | ASSRRGSQDTEAF
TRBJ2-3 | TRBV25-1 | ASSEWSGVGDTQY
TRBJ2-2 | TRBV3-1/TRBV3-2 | ASSQDLRKGKNTGELF
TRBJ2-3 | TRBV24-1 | ATSPGTTPNVDTQY
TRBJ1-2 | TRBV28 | ASSPLQRDGRGGYT
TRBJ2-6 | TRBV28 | ASSSPGGSSGANVLT
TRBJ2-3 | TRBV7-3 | ASSLLSTDTQY
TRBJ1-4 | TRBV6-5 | ASSYREGVNEKLF
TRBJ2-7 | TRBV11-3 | ASSPGDSGYEQY
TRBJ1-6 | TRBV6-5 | ASTRTGMGNSPLH
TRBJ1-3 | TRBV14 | ASSHLNTIY
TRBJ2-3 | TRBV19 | ASSIQSSTSTDTQY
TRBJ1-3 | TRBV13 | ASSLGSGSGNTIY
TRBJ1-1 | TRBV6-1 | ASSEPRAF
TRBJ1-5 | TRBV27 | ASSQGWGNQPQH